This is a list of T cell receptor beta chains from one sample in a study of blood T cell repertoires in COVID-19. The protocol was immunoSEQ multiplex PCR, while the TCRdb copy is restricted to in-frame clones and leaves out a portion. The data hold some 48,000 clones, with around 82% observed a single time. Material: peripheral blood. The receptors were sampled from a human donor in a cohort sampled during active COVID-19. The CDR3 runs from the conserved cysteine through the conserved F or W. A D gene is named only where the DNA matches it firmly. The size entry is marked missing in some rows and otherwise reads once, few, many or a size class.

V gene	D gene	J gene	clone size	CDR3 DNA	CDR3 protein
TRBV6-5	TRBD1	TRBJ1-1	.	TGTGCCAGCCGACGAACCGGGACAGTGAACAGTGAAGCTTTCTTT	CASRRTGTVNSEAFF
TRBV28	.	TRBJ1-4	once	TGTGCCAGCAGTTTGGGACACGGAATGTTTTTT	CASSLGHGMFF
TRBV18	TRBD2	TRBJ2-1	.	TGTGCCAGCTCACCTATTGGACTAGCGGAAAAATTCTTC	CASSPIGLAEKFF
TRBV2	.	TRBJ1-2	few	TGTGCCAGCGAGGGTATGGGCTACACCTTC	CASEGMGYTF
TRBV16	.	TRBJ1-5	few	TGTGCCAGCAGCCAAGGTCTGTCCCAGGAGGGCGCGCCCCAGCATTTT	CASSQGLSQEGAPQHF
TRBV27	TRBD1	TRBJ2-1	.	TGTGCCAGCACCCGTCCCCGGGACAGGATGAACAATGAGCAGTTCTTC	CASTRPRDRMNNEQFF
TRBV7-9	.	TRBJ2-2	few	TGTGCTCTCTCCGGGGAGCTGTTTTTT	CALSGELFF
TRBV14	.	TRBJ2-1	.	TGTGCCAGCAGCCAAGGTCAGGCAGCTCGTGAGTTCTTC	CASSQGQAAREFF
TRBV9	TRBD1	TRBJ1-5	.	TGTGCCAGCAGAGTGGGGACAGGTAACAATCAGCCCCAGCATTTT	CASRVGTGNNQPQHF
TRBV5-4	TRBD2	TRBJ2-3	.	TGTGCCAGCAGCCAAGGACTAGCGGGGGGGCGTGGCACAGATACGCAGTATTTT	CASSQGLAGGRGTDTQYF
TRBV2	.	TRBJ2-2	.	TGTGCCAGCAGGGAGCGGTTGAACACCGGGGAGCTGTTTTTT	CASRERLNTGELFF
TRBV9	.	TRBJ2-1	.	TGTGCCAGCAGCCCCCAAGACAAGCAGTTCTTC	CASSPQDKQFF
TRBV20-1	TRBD2	TRBJ2-3	.	TGCAGTGCTAGAGGGGGGGGTACGCAGTATTTT	CSARGGGTQYF
TRBV27	TRBD1	TRBJ2-7	.	TGTGCCAGCAGCAAAAAGGACAGGGACGAGCAGTACTTC	CASSKKDRDEQYF
TRBV24-1	.	TRBJ2-5	.	TGTGCCACCAGTGTCGGGGGAAATCAAGAGACCCAGTACTTC	CATSVGGNQETQYF
TRBV27	TRBD1	TRBJ2-4	.	TGTGCCAGCCGACAGACAGGGGGCATTCTAGTTACGTACTTC	CASRQTGGILVTYF
TRBV5-1	TRBD2	TRBJ2-5	.	TGCGCCAGCAGCATCCTGGCCGCCGGGGGGACGGAGACCCAGTACTTC	CASSILAAGGTETQYF
TRBV7-6	.	TRBJ2-7	.	TGTGCCAGCAGCCCTACGGACACCCCCTTGTACGAGCAGTACTTC	CASSPTDTPLYEQYF
TRBV3-1/TRBV3-2	.	TRBJ1-4	.	TGTGCCAGCAGCCAAGGTGGCGAAAAACTGTTTTTT	CASSQGGEKLFF
TRBV3-1/TRBV3-2	.	TRBJ1-6	.	TGTGCCAGCAGCTCAGGGAATTCACCCCTCCACTTT	CASSSGNSPLHF
TRBV5-6	TRBD1	TRBJ1-1	.	TGTGCCAGCAGCTCCGACAGGGAAGAGGCCTTGAACACTGAAGCTTTCTTT	CASSSDREEALNTEAFF
TRBV12-5	TRBD1	TRBJ2-1	.	TGTACTAGTGGTCCCTCGACAGGGGAGTCCTACAATGAGCAGTTCTTC	CTSGPSTGESYNEQFF
TRBV15	.	TRBJ1-4	.	TGTGCCACCAGCAGAGACCAGGGTTTTGAAAAACTGTTTTTT	CATSRDQGFEKLFF
TRBV30	TRBD2	TRBJ2-3	once	TGTGCCTGGAGTGTCGGATTAGCGGGGGGATTCGATACGCAGTATTTT	CAWSVGLAGGFDTQYF
TRBV2	TRBD2	TRBJ2-2	.	TGTGCCAGCAGTGAGTCCGGGACTATGGCCGGGGAGCTGTTTTTT	CASSESGTMAGELFF
TRBV13	.	TRBJ2-7	.	TGTGCCAGCAGCTCCCCTAAGAGGGGGTACGAGCAGTACTTC	CASSSPKRGYEQYF
TRBV24-1	.	TRBJ1-5	.	TGTGCCACCAGTGATACTGAGTCAGGGATACAGCCCCAGCATTTT	CATSDTESGIQPQHF
TRBV5-1	TRBD1	TRBJ1-3	.	TGCGCCAGCAGCTCCGGGACAGGGTCCAGAAACACCATATATTTT	CASSSGTGSRNTIYF
TRBV5-4	.	TRBJ1-1	.	TGTGCCAGCAGCTTTGGTACAGGGAGAACTTTCTTT	CASSFGTGRTFF
TRBV19	TRBD1	TRBJ1-1	once	TGTGCCAGTACGGTAGTAGGGGGCAGGGACACTGAAGCTTTCTTT	CASTVVGGRDTEAFF
TRBV11-1	.	TRBJ2-4	.	TGTGCCAGCAGCCCGACTACAGGGCTAGCCAAAAACATTCAGTACTTC	CASSPTTGLAKNIQYF
TRBV5-1	.	TRBJ2-7	.	TGCGCCAGCAGCCAAGACAGCTACGAGCAGTACTTC	CASSQDSYEQYF
TRBV5-4	.	TRBJ2-7	.	TGTGCCAGCAGCTTTACAGGAACCTACGAGCAGTACTTC	CASSFTGTYEQYF
TRBV3-1/TRBV3-2	TRBD2	TRBJ2-5	.	TGTGCCAGCAGCCAAGTTCCCTGGACTAGCGGGGGGGGGACCCAGTACTTC	CASSQVPWTSGGGTQYF
TRBV5-4	TRBD2	TRBJ2-5	.	TGTGCCAGCAGGGACGGGGGGGCTCGGGAGACCCAGTACTTC	CASRDGGARETQYF
TRBV2	TRBD2	TRBJ2-5	.	TGTGCCAGCAGTGGGGGACTAACTGCAAGCGGGGGCGACCGTGGAGAGACCCAGTACTTC	CASSGGLTASGGDRGETQYF
TRBV7-9	.	TRBJ2-3	once	TGTGCCAGCAGCTCTAACAGGGTTAGCACAGATACGCAGTATTTT	CASSSNRVSTDTQYF
TRBV5-1	.	TRBJ2-2	.	TGCGCCAGCAGCGCTGGCGTTGCGGGGGCCCCCGCCGGGGAGCTGTTTTTT	CASSAGVAGAPAGELFF
TRBV29-1	.	TRBJ2-3	once	TGCAGCGTTGCGTTAGATACGCAGTATTTT	CSVALDTQYF
TRBV6-5	.	TRBJ2-3	.	TGTGCCAGCAGATCCGGGCAGGAGGCAGATACGCAGTATTTT	CASRSGQEADTQYF
TRBV6-6	TRBD2	TRBJ2-4	.	TGTGCCAGCAGTTACAGCGGGGGGGACAAAAACATTCAGTACTTC	CASSYSGGDKNIQYF
TRBV27	TRBD1	TRBJ2-7	once	TGTGCCAGCAGTCCAAAACCCGGGACAGGGGGCCACGAGCAGTACTTC	CASSPKPGTGGHEQYF
TRBV13	.	TRBJ1-4	.	TGTGCCAGCAATCAGGGTGGAGAAAAACTGTTTTTT	CASNQGGEKLFF
TRBV27	.	TRBJ2-2	.	TGTGCCAGCAGTTTTTTAACCGGGGAGCTGTTTTTT	CASSFLTGELFF
TRBV28	TRBD2	TRBJ2-7	.	TGTGCCAGCGGGACTACCTCCTACGAGCAGTACTTC	CASGTTSYEQYF
TRBV28	.	TRBJ1-2	.	TGTGCCAGCAGTTTCCTATCATACCGACAGATCGGGTATGGCTACACCTTC	CASSFLSYRQIGYGYTF
TRBV13	TRBD1	TRBJ2-3	.	TGTGCCAGCAGCTTCGCGGACAGGGCAGATACGCAGTATTTT	CASSFADRADTQYF
TRBV6-1	TRBD1	TRBJ1-5	.	TGTGCCAGCAGTGAAGCTACAGGGGGCGGTCAGCCCCAGCATTTT	CASSEATGGGQPQHF
TRBV6-6	.	TRBJ1-1	.	TGTGCCAGCAGTCCACGTAGTTACGATGAAGCTTTCTTT	CASSPRSYDEAFF
TRBV2	TRBD2	TRBJ2-2	.	TGTGCCAGCAGTGGGTTAGCGGGTTCGAACACCGGGGAGCTGTTTTTT	CASSGLAGSNTGELFF
TRBV6-5	TRBD2	TRBJ2-7	.	TGTGCCACCGCACTAGCGGGTGCATCCTACGAGCAGTACTTC	CATALAGASYEQYF
TRBV5-1	TRBD1	TRBJ2-3	.	TGCGCCAGCAGCATACCGGGACAGCCTGTAAAGCCGCAGTATTTT	CASSIPGQPVKPQYF